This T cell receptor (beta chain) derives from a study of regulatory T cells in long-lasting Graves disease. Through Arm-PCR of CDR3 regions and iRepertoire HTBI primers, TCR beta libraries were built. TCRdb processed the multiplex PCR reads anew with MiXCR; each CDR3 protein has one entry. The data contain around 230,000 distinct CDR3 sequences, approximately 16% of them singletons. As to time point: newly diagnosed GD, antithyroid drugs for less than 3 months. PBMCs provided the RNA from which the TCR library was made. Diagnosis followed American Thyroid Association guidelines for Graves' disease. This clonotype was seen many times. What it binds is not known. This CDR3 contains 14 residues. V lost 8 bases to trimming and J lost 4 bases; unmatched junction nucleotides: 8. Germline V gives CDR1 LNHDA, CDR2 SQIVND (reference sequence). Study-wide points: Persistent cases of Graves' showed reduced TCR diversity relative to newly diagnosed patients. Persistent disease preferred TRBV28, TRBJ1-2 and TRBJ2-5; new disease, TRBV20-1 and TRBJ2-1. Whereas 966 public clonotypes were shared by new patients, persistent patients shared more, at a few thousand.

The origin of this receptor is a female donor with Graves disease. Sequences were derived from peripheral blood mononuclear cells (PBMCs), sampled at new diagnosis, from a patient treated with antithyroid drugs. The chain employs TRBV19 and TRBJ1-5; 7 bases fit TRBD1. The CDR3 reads CASDPTGFNQPQHF. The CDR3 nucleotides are TGTGCCAGTGACCCGACAGGGTTTAATCAGCCCCAGCATTTT.